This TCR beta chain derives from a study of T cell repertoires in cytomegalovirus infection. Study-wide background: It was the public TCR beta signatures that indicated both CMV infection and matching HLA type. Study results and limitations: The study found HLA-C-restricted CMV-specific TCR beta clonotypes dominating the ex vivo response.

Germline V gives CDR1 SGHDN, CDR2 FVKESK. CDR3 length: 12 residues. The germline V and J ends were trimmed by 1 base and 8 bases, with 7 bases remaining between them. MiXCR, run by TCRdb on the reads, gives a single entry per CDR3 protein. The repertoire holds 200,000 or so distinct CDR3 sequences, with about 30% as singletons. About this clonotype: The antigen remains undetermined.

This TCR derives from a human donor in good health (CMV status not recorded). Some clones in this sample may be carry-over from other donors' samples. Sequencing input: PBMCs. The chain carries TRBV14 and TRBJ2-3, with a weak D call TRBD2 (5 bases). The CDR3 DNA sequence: TGTGCCAGCAGCCAAGCGAGGGTTACGCAGTATTTT. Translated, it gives CASSQARVTQYF.